The 26 T cell receptor beta chains below come from one sample, sequenced in a study of shared clonotypes between healthy human individuals (dated by TCRdb to 2018 to 2020). Preparation of the library involved the immunoSEQ multiplex PCR assay. TCRdb obtained this table from immuneACCESS and retained in-frame rearrangements with V and J assigned. These tables miss some clones; where compared with another copy, unresolved V genes account for less than half of the shortfall, and the remainder is unexplained. Counted in this sample were about 340,000 clones; around 67% of them appeared once. Clones ranked in the top ten supply 8% to 13% of the sample. The material sequenced was memory CD4+ T cells sorted from blood. The sample's cell subset or site label, in plain terms: CD45RA-negative fraction. Receptors were obtained from a man aged 25-45 years in good health.

The chain uses TRBV14 and TRBJ1-2; D remains ambiguous. V was shortened by 0 bases and J by 3 bases, with 8 bases between the two germline ends. CDR1 and CDR2 from the germline V gene are SGHDN and FVKESK. This CDR3 is built from 14 residues. CDR3 in DNA: TGTGCCAGCAGCCAAGATTCGAGATACTATGGCTACACCTTC. Amino acid sequence: CASSQDSRYYGYTF. The full variable domain, rest sourced from reference TRBV14 and TRBJ1-2, is EAGVTQFPSHSVIEKGQTVTLRCDPISGHDNLYWYRRVMGKEIKFLLHFVKESKQDESGMPNNRFLAERTGGTYSTLKVQPAELEDSGVYFCASSQDSRYYGYTFGSGTRLTVV.

The rearrangement uses TRBV9 and TRBJ1-2; D unresolved. In germline, CDR1 is SGDLS, CDR2 YYNGEE. The V end was cut by 2 bases, the J end by 8 bases, with 16 bases between. CDR3 length equals 14 residues. The CDR3 DNA is TGTGCCAGCAGCGTTGAAGGAGATTCGGGCGGCTACACCTTC. Translation: CASSVEGDSGGYTF. Based on the CDR3 plus reference TRBV9 and TRBJ1-2, the full variable domain is DSGVTQTPKHLITATGQRVTLRCSPRSGDLSVYWYQQSLDQGLQFLIQYYNGEERAKGNILERFSAQQFPDLHSELNLSSLELGDSALYFCASSVEGDSGGYTFGSGTRLTVV.

Points on this clone: Additional DNA sequences in this sample encode the identical CDR3. V is TRBV9 and J is TRBJ2-3, with D unresolved. The CDR3 sequence is 13 residues long. V was cut by 0 bases and J by 2 bases, with 4 bases left in between. The V gene's germline CDR1 is SGDLS and CDR2 YYNGEE. CDR3: CASSVANTDTQYF. The CDR3 nucleotides read TGTGCCAGCAGCGTAGCGAACACAGATACGCAGTATTTT. The complete variable domain, with remaining parts taken from reference TRBV9 and TRBJ2-3, reads DSGVTQTPKHLITATGQRVTLRCSPRSGDLSVYWYQQSLDQGLQFLIQYYNGEERAKGNILERFSAQQFPDLHSELNLSSLELGDSALYFCASSVANTDTQYFGPGTRLTVL.

The genes are TRBV7-9 and TRBJ2-7, with TRBD1 matching over 8 bases. Germline CDR1 SEHNR, CDR2 FQNEAQ (reference sequence). Losses at the gene ends were 7 bases for V and 2 bases for J; bases not matched to a gene: 13. The CDR3 contains 16 residues. The CDR3 loop is CASTAASTGATYEQYF. The CDR3 DNA is TGTGCCAGCACCGCAGCTTCGACAGGGGCCACCTACGAGCAGTACTTC.

This clone has ten or more counts. The chain joins TRBV2 to TRBJ2-7; possibly TRBD1 for D (5 bases). The CDR3 runs to 14 residues. Germline lookup yields CDR1 SNHLY and CDR2 FYNNEI. V was trimmed by 7 bases and J by 1 base, leaving 14 bases between them. The CDR3 here is CASIATGNSYEQYF. For the CDR3, the DNA is TGTGCCAGCATTGCTACAGGCAATTCCTACGAGCAGTACTTC. Together with reference TRBV2 and TRBJ2-7, the CDR3 gives the full variable domain: EPEVTQTPSHQVTQMGQEVILRCVPISNHLYFYWYRQILGQKVEFLVSFYNNEISEKSEIFDDQFSVERPDGSNFTLKIRSTKLEDSAMYFCASIATGNSYEQYFGPGTRLTVT.

This chain connects TRBV4-1 to TRBJ1-4; no definite D call. This CDR3 region has 18 residues. With 2 bases removed from V and 0 bases from J, the gap between germline ends came to 16 bases. Looked up from germline, CDR1 is MGHRA and CDR2 is YSYEKL. The CDR3 reads CASSQLTDGYATNEKLFF. CDR3 in DNA: TGCGCCAGCAGCCAACTGACGGATGGATATGCAACTAATGAAAAACTGTTTTTT.

This rearrangement joins TRBV10-2 to TRBJ2-5; no firm D call. CDR1 is WSHSY, CDR2 SAAADI, per germline. This CDR3 is 14 amino acids long. V lost 5 bases and J lost 2, with 12 bases in between. CDR3 nucleotide sequence: TGCGCCAGCAGTTGGTCCGGGCGGCAAGAGACCCAGTACTTC. Amino acids: CASSWSGRQETQYF.

The chain combines TRBV7-2 with TRBJ2-7; 14 bases match TRBD2. The CDR3 length is 15 residues. J was trimmed by 6 bases and V by 4 bases; bases with no gene match: 5. CDR1 is SGHTA, CDR2 FQGNSA, per germline. Here the CDR3 DNA reads TGTGCCAGCAGCTCTTCGACTAGCGGGAGGGCCGAGCAGTACTTC. Translation: CASSSSTSGRAEQYF.

The rearrangement joins TRBV19 to TRBJ1-1, with TRBD1 matching over 10 bases. The CDR3 is made up of 16 amino acids. CDR1 and CDR2 (germline): LNHDA, SQIVND (reference sequence). After removal of 1 base from V and 4 bases from J, the junction contained 6 bases not matched to a gene. DNA of the CDR3: TGTGCCAGTAGTATAGGGGCCGGGACAGGGGCCACTGAAGCTTTCTTT. Amino acids: CASSIGAGTGATEAFF.

V is TRBV11-2 and J is TRBJ2-1; tentatively, D is TRBD1 or TRBD2 (5 bases each). V was shortened by 2 bases and J by 15 bases, with 20 bases between the two germline ends. This CDR3 has 14 amino acids. Germline CDR1 is SGHAT and CDR2 is FQNNGV. The CDR3 here is CASSLISWGSRTFF. In nucleotides, the CDR3 is TGTGCCAGCAGCTTAATTTCTTGGGGGAGTAGAACGTTCTTC.

This sequence joins TRBV9 and TRBJ1-1; 7 positions match TRBD1. The CDR3 has 16 amino acids. Germline V gene sequence: CDR1 SGDLS, CDR2 YYNGEE. The V segment lost 3 bases and the J segment 0 bases; nucleotides outside the gene matches: 8. CDR3 sequence: CASSAGAGGMNTEAFF. As DNA, the CDR3 is TGTGCCAGCAGCGCAGGGGCAGGGGGTATGAACACTGAAGCTTTCTTT.

The chain recombines TRBV11-2 with TRBJ1-2; possibly TRBD1 for D (5 bases). Germline V gene data show CDR1 as SGHAT and CDR2 as FQNNGV. CDR3 length: 14 amino acids. V lost 4 bases and J 0 bases, leaving 9 bases between the germline ends. The CDR3 bases are TGTGCCAGCAGCTATACGACAGCTAACTATGGCTACACCTTC. Its protein product is CASSYTTANYGYTF.

This clone was recorded only once. This sequence joins TRBV27 and TRBJ1-6, with TRBD1 matching 7 bases. Germline lookup yields CDR1 MNHEY and CDR2 SMNVEV (reference sequence). Trimming at V came to 8 bases and at J to 11 bases, leaving 15 bases not matched to a gene. The CDR3 has 15 amino acids. The CDR3 is CASPPEGRGEPPLHF. Written as DNA, the CDR3 is TGTGCCAGCCCGCCGGAGGGCAGGGGGGAGCCACCCCTCCACTTT.

The rearrangement uses TRBV5-1 and TRBJ1-1, with D hard to call. V lost 3 bases to trimming and J lost 1 base, with 10 bases between them. This CDR3 is built from 14 residues. The germline V gene has CDR1 SGHRS and CDR2 YFSETQ. CDR3 coding DNA: TGCGCCAGCAGCTCCCGCGCGGGGAACACTGAAGCTTTCTTT. Translation gives CASSSRAGNTEAFF.

The CDR3: CASSLNPGLAGASYNEQFF. The CDR3 nucleotides read TGTGCCAGCAGCTTAAATCCGGGACTAGCGGGAGCCTCCTACAATGAGCAGTTCTTC. V usage is TRBV5-4 and J usage is TRBJ2-1, with 14 bases fitting TRBD2. The germline V gene encodes CDR1 SGHNT and CDR2 YYREEE (reference sequence). The CDR3 has 19 residues. The V segment lost 2 bases and the J segment 0 bases; nucleotides outside the gene matches: 7.

The J gene is TRBJ2-5, the V gene TRBV18; D is possibly TRBD1 or TRBD2 (6 bases each). The length of the CDR3 is 13 residues. Germline CDR1 KGHSH, CDR2 LQKENI. V was clipped by 6 bases and J by 6 bases, with 14 bases between them. The CDR3 nucleotides read TGTGCCAGCTCCGAAGGGGGGACGAAGACCCAGTACTTC. Amino acids: CASSEGGTKTQYF.

The gene calls are TRBV12-5 and TRBJ2-2, with a tentative D call TRBD1 (6 bases). There are 15 residues in the CDR3. The V gene lost 3 bases and the J gene lost 6 bases, with 14 bases spanning the gap. From germline, CDR1 is LGHNT and CDR2 FRNRAP. The CDR3 region is CASGFGTGTAGELFF. The CDR3 DNA reads as TGTGCTAGTGGTTTCGGAACAGGGACGGCCGGGGAGCTGTTTTTT.

This clone was detected only a few times. The chain employs TRBV5-1 and TRBJ2-3, with 8 bases identical to TRBD2. From germline, CDR1 is SGHRS and CDR2 YFSETQ. CDR3 length equals 16 residues. Germline trimming cut 4 bases from V and 2 bases from J; bases unmatched to any gene: 9. The chain's CDR3 is CASSPDGSGITDTQYF. Here the CDR3 DNA reads TGCGCCAGCAGCCCTGATGGTAGCGGGATCACAGATACGCAGTATTTT. The whole variable domain, filled in from reference TRBV5-1 and TRBJ2-3, reads KAGVTQTPRYLIKTRGQQVTLSCSPISGHRSVSWYQQTPGQGLQFLFEYFSETQRNKGNFPGRFSGRQFSNSRSEMNVSTLELGDSALYLCASSPDGSGITDTQYFGPGTRLTVL.

J is TRBJ2-7 and V is TRBV14; unclear D gene. Germline CDR1 reads SGHDN; CDR2 reads FVKESK. CDR3 length: 12 amino acids. V shed 0 bases and J shed 9 bases, with 9 bases lying between them. The CDR3 nucleotides are TGTGCCAGCAGCCAAGATCATTATGGGCAGTACTTC. Translated: CASSQDHYGQYF.

The V and J genes are TRBV15 and TRBJ2-1, with TRBD2 identical over 8 bases. Germline CDR1 and CDR2: LNHNV and YYDKDF (reference sequence). The CDR3 consists of 15 residues. V was pared by 6 bases and J by 9 bases, with 13 bases of the junction left unmatched. In DNA form, the CDR3 reads TGTGCCACCAGTAACGAGATCAAGCGGGAGAGTGAGCAGTTCTTC. Protein product: CATSNEIKRESEQFF.

In this sample, this clone turned up a few times. Other DNA sequences of this sample code for an identical CDR3. The chain uses TRBV27 and TRBJ2-3, with no clear D. Per germline, CDR1 MNHEY and CDR2 SMNVEV (reference sequence). V lost 4 bases, J lost 0 bases, and 11 bases lay in between. The CDR3 is 15 residues long. The CDR3 region has the DNA TGTGCCAGCAGTTCTCCCCAAGGGAGCACAGATACGCAGTATTTT. Translated: CASSSPQGSTDTQYF.

The chain combines TRBV30 with TRBJ2-4; no clear D. Per germline, CDR1 GTSNPN and CDR2 SVGIG (reference sequence). This CDR3 has 13 amino acids. V was trimmed by 0 bases and J by 7 bases, leaving 10 bases between them. The CDR3 DNA is TGTGCCTGGAGTGTAAACTCGCGGAACATTCAGTACTTC. Amino acid sequence: CAWSVNSRNIQYF.

V is TRBV7-9 and J is TRBJ1-3, with D unclear. CDR3 length: 15 amino acids. V was cut by 3 bases and J by 2 bases, with 11 bases left in between. The germline V gene has CDR1 SEHNR and CDR2 FQNEAQ (reference sequence). The CDR3 loop reads CASSFRANTGNTIYF. The CDR3 nucleotides read TGTGCCAGCAGCTTCCGGGCAAATACTGGAAACACCATATATTTT.

The chain uses TRBV10-2 and TRBJ2-1; 10 positions match TRBD2. The germline gives CDR1 WSHSY, CDR2 SAAADI. This CDR3 contains 15 residues. J was trimmed by 6 bases and V by 6 bases; bases with no gene match: 8. CDR3 sequence (DNA): TGCGCCAGCAGAGCGGGGGGGACTAGAGGCAATGAGCAGTTCTTC. This codes for CASRAGGTRGNEQFF.

The J gene is TRBJ2-7, the V gene TRBV11-2, with D uncertain. The germline V gene has CDR1 SGHAT and CDR2 FQNNGV. The V end lost 4 bases, the J end lost 3 bases, and 7 bases lay between the germline ends. CDR3 length: 12 residues. Here the CDR3 DNA reads TGTGCCAGCAGCTCAGGCTTCTACGAGCAGTACTTC. Residues: CASSSGFYEQYF. The entire variable domain, with the rest obtained from reference TRBV11-2 and TRBJ2-7, is as follows: EAGVAQSPRYKIIEKRQSVAFWCNPISGHATLYWYQQILGQGPKLLIQFQNNGVVDDSQLPKDRFSAERLKGVDSTLKIQPAKLEDSAVYLCASSSGFYEQYFGPGTRLTVT.

This clone is medium-sized (0.01 to 0.1%) by share. This chain links TRBV7-2 with TRBJ2-2; D call uncertain. The CDR3 has 11 residues. Germline V lookup: CDR1 SGHTA, CDR2 FQGNSA. The V end was cut by 7 bases, the J end by 2 bases, with 2 bases between. The CDR3 DNA is TGTGCCAGCACTAACACCGGGGAGCTGTTTTTT. This translates into CASTNTGELFF.